This is a list of T cell receptor beta chains from one sample in a study of cytomegalovirus exposure and HLA in healthy donors. Assay: immunoSEQ multiplex PCR; the TCRdb copy retains only in-frame clones and omits some. The sample lists approximately 190,000 clones; more than 65% were seen once. The sequenced sample consisted of PBMCs. These TCRs come from a middle-aged man in good health and CMV-seronegative. Both conserved end residues are part of each CDR3. D genes are given only for firm matches. Size is stated for part of the rows, as once, few or many counts, or as a class when the clone is expanded.

NA	TRBJ1-4	TRBV2	NA	CASSEGGSNEKLFF	TGTGCCAGCAGTGAAGGAGGGAGTAATGAAAAACTGTTTTTT
NA	TRBJ2-5	TRBV27	NA	CASSPDQETQYF	TGTGCCAGCAGCCCGGACCAAGAGACCCAGTACTTC
NA	TRBJ1-2	TRBV29-1	NA	CSVSLDGIEGYTF	TGCAGCGTTTCCTTAGACGGGATTGAAGGCTACACCTTC
NA	TRBJ1-2	TRBV28	NA	CASSRRGIGYTF	TGTGCCAGCAGCCGCCGAGGCATTGGCTACACCTTC
NA	TRBJ1-6	TRBV6-1	NA	CASLQGIVNSPLHF	TGTGCCAGCTTACAGGGAATTGTTAATTCACCCCTCCACTTT
NA	TRBJ2-1	TRBV7-9	NA	CSSSLSESSYNEQFF	TGTTCCAGCAGCTTATCCGAGAGCTCCTACAATGAGCAGTTCTTC
few	TRBJ1-2	TRBV7-9	TRBD1	CSSSLTQGTSYGYTF	TGTTCCAGCAGCTTAACACAGGGGACCTCCTATGGCTACACCTTC
NA	TRBJ1-1	TRBV7-3	NA	CASSLRGGTITEAFF	TGTGCCAGCAGCTTAAGGGGGGGAACTATCACTGAAGCTTTCTTT
NA	TRBJ2-7	TRBV7-8	NA	CASSLARGKVYEQYF	TGTGCCAGCAGCTTAGCGAGAGGGAAGGTCTACGAGCAGTACTTC
NA	TRBJ2-2	TRBV5-5	TRBD1	CASSFWTGETGELFF	TGTGCCAGCAGCTTTTGGACAGGGGAGACCGGGGAGCTGTTTTTT
NA	TRBJ2-3	TRBV4-1	NA	CASKGADTQYF	TGCGCCAGCAAGGGGGCAGATACGCAGTATTTT
once	TRBJ2-1	TRBV7-2	NA	CASSSGDHNEQFF	TGTGCCAGCAGCTCGGGGGATCACAATGAGCAGTTCTTC
NA	TRBJ1-6	TRBV5-1	NA	CASSDGISYNSPLHF	TGCGCCAGCTCGGACGGGATCTCCTATAATTCACCCCTCCACTTT
once	TRBJ1-1	TRBV7-3	NA	CASSLEGGFNTEAFF	TGTGCCAGCAGCTTGGAGGGGGGGTTCAACACTGAAGCTTTCTTT
NA	TRBJ2-3	TRBV7-6	NA	CASSSGRGIDTQYF	TGTGCCAGCAGCTCCGGTAGGGGGATAGATACGCAGTATTTT
NA	TRBJ1-5	TRBV7-9	NA	CASSPTGPNQPQHF	TGTGCCAGCAGCCCTACAGGCCCCAATCAGCCCCAGCATTTT
NA	TRBJ2-7	TRBV10-3	NA	CAISEDSGGPYEQYF	TGTGCCATCAGTGAGGACTCCGGGGGTCCCTACGAGCAGTACTTC
once	TRBJ1-6	TRBV9	NA	CASSVKNSPLHF	TGTGCCAGCAGCGTTAAAAATTCACCCCTCCACTTT
few	TRBJ1-2	TRBV5-5	NA	CASSLEGRGNYGYTF	TGTGCCAGCAGCTTGGAGGGGCGGGGTAACTATGGCTACACCTTC
NA	TRBJ2-3	TRBV30	TRBD1	CAWRRQGTDTQYF	TGTGCCTGGAGAAGACAGGGGACAGATACGCAGTATTTT
NA	TRBJ2-3	TRBV5-4	NA	CASSLGGERGDTQYF	TGTGCCAGCAGCTTGGGCGGGGAGAGGGGAGATACGCAGTATTTT
NA	TRBJ1-1	TRBV6-6	NA	CASCLFPQGNTEAFF	TGTGCCAGCTGCCTCTTTCCTCAGGGGAACACTGAAGCTTTCTTT
few	TRBJ1-1	TRBV4-1	NA	CASSQVGGVTEAFF	TGCGCCAGCAGCCAAGTGGGAGGGGTCACTGAAGCTTTCTTT
NA	TRBJ1-5	TRBV5-1	NA	CASSPGWADQPQHF	TGCGCCAGCAGCCCCGGTTGGGCTGATCAGCCCCAGCATTTT
once	TRBJ1-5	TRBV19	NA	CASSRDPGEPQHF	TGTGCCAGTAGTAGAGACCCAGGGGAGCCCCAGCATTTT
NA	TRBJ1-4	TRBV7-9	NA	CASSSEWVKLFF	TGTGCCAGCAGCTCGGAGTGGGTGAAACTGTTTTTT
NA	TRBJ2-3	TRBV6-5	TRBD1	CASSLGQGSTDTQYF	TGTGCCAGCAGCCTGGGACAGGGGAGCACAGATACGCAGTATTTT
NA	TRBJ1-5	TRBV30	TRBD1	CACAGTGGNNQPQHF	TGTGCCTGTGCCGGGACAGGGGGAAACAATCAGCCCCAGCATTTT
few	TRBJ2-5	TRBV27	NA	CASSLRGRAEETQYF	TGTGCCAGCAGTTTAAGGGGCAGGGCCGAAGAGACCCAGTACTTC
NA	TRBJ2-7	TRBV19	NA	CASSWTVSYEQYF	TGTGCCAGTAGTTGGACAGTTAGCTACGAGCAGTACTTC
NA	TRBJ2-7	TRBV7-2	TRBD2	CASSFPMGVVAGAYEQYF	TGTGCCAGCAGCTTCCCCATGGGAGTGGTAGCGGGGGCCTACGAGCAGTACTTC
NA	TRBJ2-3	TRBV7-2	TRBD2	CASSYRTSGTDTQYF	TGTGCCAGCAGCTACCGGACTAGCGGCACAGATACGCAGTATTTT
NA	TRBJ2-3	TRBV19	NA	CASAPRDSRTDTQYF	TGTGCCAGCGCACCGCGGGACAGCCGAACAGATACGCAGTATTTT
NA	TRBJ2-3	TRBV27	NA	CASSLMGRLDTDTQYF	TGTGCCAGCAGTTTGATGGGGAGACTAGACACAGATACGCAGTATTTT
NA	TRBJ1-3	TRBV9	NA	CASSVDPEGNTIYF	TGTGCCAGCAGCGTAGATCCGGAGGGAAACACCATATATTTT
NA	TRBJ2-1	TRBV2	TRBD2	CASNPRRDYPYNEQFF	TGTGCCAGCAACCCTAGGAGGGACTACCCCTACAATGAGCAGTTCTTC
few	TRBJ1-2	TRBV7-8	TRBD1	CASSTGTAVYGYTF	TGTGCCAGCAGCACCGGGACAGCCGTATATGGCTACACCTTC
NA	TRBJ1-3	TRBV13	NA	CASSENRVDTIYF	TGTGCCAGCAGCGAAAACAGGGTTGACACCATATATTTT
NA	TRBJ1-2	TRBV29-1	NA	CSVEAQRRENYGYTF	TGCAGCGTTGAAGCGCAGAGGAGGGAGAACTATGGCTACACCTTC
NA	TRBJ2-3	TRBV9	NA	CASSGVTGSSTDTQYF	TGTGCCAGCAGCGGGGTCACGGGATCTAGCACAGATACGCAGTATTTT
NA	TRBJ2-5	TRBV5-6	TRBD2	CASSYTSSGGYQETQYF	TGTGCCAGCAGCTATACATCTAGCGGGGGGTACCAAGAGACCCAGTACTTC
NA	TRBJ2-5	TRBV7-2	NA	CASSLSGTPEETQYF	TGTGCCAGCAGCCTTAGCGGTACCCCAGAGGAGACCCAGTACTTC
NA	TRBJ2-7	TRBV21-1	NA	CASSRWTGIYEQYF	TGTGCCAGCAGCAGGTGGACAGGGATCTACGAGCAGTACTTC